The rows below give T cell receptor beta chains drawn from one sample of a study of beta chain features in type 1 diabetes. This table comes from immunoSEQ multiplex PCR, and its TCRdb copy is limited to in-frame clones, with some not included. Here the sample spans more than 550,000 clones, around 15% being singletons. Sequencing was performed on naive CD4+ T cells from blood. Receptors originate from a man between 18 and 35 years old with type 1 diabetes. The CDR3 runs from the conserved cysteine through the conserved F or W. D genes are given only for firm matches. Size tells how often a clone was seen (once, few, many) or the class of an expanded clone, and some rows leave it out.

TGTGCCAGCAGCTTGGCGGACGGGACTACAAAAGCTTTCTTT	CASSLADGTTKAFF	TRBV5-4	NA	TRBJ1-1	NA
TGCGCCAGCAGCTTGCGATCGGCAGACCCGACCTACGAGCAGTACTTC	CASSLRSADPTYEQYF	TRBV5-1	NA	TRBJ2-7	NA
TGTGCCAGCAGTTTAGGGGCAGGGGCTGGCAATCAGCCCCAGCATTTT	CASSLGAGAGNQPQHF	TRBV27	NA	TRBJ1-5	NA
TGCAGCGTGGGGGAGGGTGATTCACCCCTCCACTTT	CSVGEGDSPLHF	TRBV29-1	few	TRBJ1-6	NA
TGTGCCAGCACCCGGGGGGGCGCGAGCTCCTACAATGAGCAGTTCTTC	CASTRGGASSYNEQFF	TRBV5-4	few	TRBJ2-1	TRBD2
TGTGCCAGCAGTTCTCACCATGACAGGATTGGACAAAGAGCTTTCTTT	CASSSHHDRIGQRAFF	TRBV27	NA	TRBJ1-1	NA
TGTGCCACCAGCAGAGATCACCAGGGGGCGAGAGATACGCAGTATTTT	CATSRDHQGARDTQYF	TRBV15	NA	TRBJ2-3	TRBD1
TGTGCCAGCTTCGCCCTTGCGGGAGACTACGAGCAGTACTTC	CASFALAGDYEQYF	TRBV6-6	NA	TRBJ2-7	TRBD2
TGTGCCTGGAGTGGACAGGGCATGCCCCAGCATTTT	CAWSGQGMPQHF	TRBV30	NA	TRBJ1-5	TRBD1
TGTGCCAGCAGCATACGTTCGACAGGGCGGGACAATGAGCAGTTCTTC	CASSIRSTGRDNEQFF	TRBV9	NA	TRBJ2-1	TRBD1
TGTGCCAGCAGCTTGGGAGTCCACGAGCAGTACTTC	CASSLGVHEQYF	TRBV7-6	NA	TRBJ2-7	NA
TGTGCCAGCAGCCCAATAGGGCAGATTAATGAAAAACTGTTTTTT	CASSPIGQINEKLFF	TRBV7-8	few	TRBJ1-4	NA
TGTGCCAGCAGCCCTGGGGGGAGGGATCTGCACACTGAAGCTTTCTTT	CASSPGGRDLHTEAFF	TRBV5-6	NA	TRBJ1-1	NA
TGTGCCAGCACCCCAGACTCCCTCGCATACAATGAGCAGTTCTTC	CASTPDSLAYNEQFF	TRBV28	NA	TRBJ2-1	NA
TGTGCCAGCAGCAGGGTCAACAGGTACACCGGGGAGCTGTTTTTT	CASSRVNRYTGELFF	TRBV14	few	TRBJ2-2	NA
TGCGCCAGCAGCTTGGAGGGTTTAGGGAGGTACAATGAGCAGTTCTTC	CASSLEGLGRYNEQFF	TRBV5-1	few	TRBJ2-1	NA
TGTGCCAGCAGCCCACAGACAGTGTACAATGAGCAGTTCTTC	CASSPQTVYNEQFF	TRBV14	few	TRBJ2-1	NA
TGTGCCATCAGTAGGGACACTGAAGCTTTCTTT	CAISRDTEAFF	TRBV10-3	NA	TRBJ1-1	NA
TGTGCCAGCAGCGTGTGGACTAGCGGGACCCGCACAGATACGCAGTATTTT	CASSVWTSGTRTDTQYF	TRBV7-2	NA	TRBJ2-3	TRBD2
TGTGCCAGCAGCGCCTCGCTAGGTCAGCCCCAGCATTTT	CASSASLGQPQHF	TRBV9	few	TRBJ1-5	NA
TGTGCCAGCAGCTTGGGCGAGTACAATGAGCAGTTCTTC	CASSLGEYNEQFF	TRBV7-2	few	TRBJ2-1	NA
TGTGCCAGCAGCTTATCAGGGACAGGGGGCCTTGATAATGAAAAACTGTTTTTT	CASSLSGTGGLDNEKLFF	TRBV13	NA	TRBJ1-4	TRBD1
TGTGCCTGGAGTGTATTAGGGGTTAAAGCTTTCTTT	CAWSVLGVKAFF	TRBV30	NA	TRBJ1-1	NA
TGTGCCAGTAGTCCCGGGGCTAGCGGAAGCACAGATACGCAGTATTTT	CASSPGASGSTDTQYF	TRBV19	NA	TRBJ2-3	TRBD2
TGTGCCAGCAGCCGGGGGGGCGCGATCAATGAGCAGTTCTTC	CASSRGGAINEQFF	TRBV14	many	TRBJ2-1	NA
TGCAGCGTTGATTCCCGGGCCTATGGCTACACCTTC	CSVDSRAYGYTF	TRBV29-1	few	TRBJ1-2	NA
TGTGCCTGGAGCTTATGGGACAGGGGGCCTGCAGATACGCAGTATTTT	CAWSLWDRGPADTQYF	TRBV30	NA	TRBJ2-3	TRBD1
TGTGCCAGCAAAGATTGGACAGCATCCTACGAGCAGTACTTC	CASKDWTASYEQYF	TRBV28	few	TRBJ2-7	NA
TGTGCCAGCAGTCTTCCTACCGGGGTTGCGGACACTGAAGCTTTCTTT	CASSLPTGVADTEAFF	TRBV28	few	TRBJ1-1	NA
TGTGCCAGCAGCACCAGTACCTACGAGCAGTACTTC	CASSTSTYEQYF	TRBV7-9	NA	TRBJ2-7	NA
TGTGCCAGCAGCCCCCCCCGACTAGCGGGAGGGAATGAGCAGTTCTTC	CASSPPRLAGGNEQFF	TRBV9	NA	TRBJ2-1	TRBD2
TGTGCCAGCCTGAGTACAGGGGGCTCAGAGACCCAGTACTTC	CASLSTGGSETQYF	TRBV6-6	NA	TRBJ2-5	TRBD1
TGTGCCAGCTCTCCCTTACAGGGGGTCGGCCGCAGCAATCAGCCCCAGCATTTT	CASSPLQGVGRSNQPQHF	TRBV18	NA	TRBJ1-5	TRBD1
TGTGCCAGCAGCTTATCGAGGGACACAGATACGCAGTATTTT	CASSLSRDTDTQYF	TRBV7-3	few	TRBJ2-3	NA
TGTGCCAGCAGCCCCGACGAGACCCAGTACTTC	CASSPDETQYF	TRBV7-9	NA	TRBJ2-5	NA
TGTGCCAGCAGTGGACTAGGAGGATTGACAGATACGCAGTATTTT	CASSGLGGLTDTQYF	TRBV28	NA	TRBJ2-3	TRBD2
TGCGCCAGCAGCGGTGGACAGGGAAGTCAGCCCCAGCATTTT	CASSGGQGSQPQHF	TRBV4-3	few	TRBJ1-5	TRBD1
TGTGCCAGCTCACCACGGGACTCCGGCGAGCAGTACTTC	CASSPRDSGEQYF	TRBV18	NA	TRBJ2-7	NA
TGCGCCAGCAGCTACGGCCGAGGTGGGCAGTTCCTCTCCTACGAGCAGTACTTC	CASSYGRGGQFLSYEQYF	TRBV5-1	NA	TRBJ2-7	NA
TGTGCCAGCAGCGTAGCTCCGGCAGGCGGCTCACCCCTCCACTTT	CASSVAPAGGSPLHF	TRBV9	few	TRBJ1-6	NA
TGCAGCGTTGCGGGGGGCTTGGGAGCCTACGAGCAGTACTTC	CSVAGGLGAYEQYF	TRBV29-1	few	TRBJ2-7	NA
TGTGCCAGCTCACCCCTGGCAGGGTTCGATCAGCCCCAGCATTTT	CASSPLAGFDQPQHF	TRBV18	few	TRBJ1-5	NA
TGTGCCTGGAGTGTACTATCACTAGCGGGCCCCTACGAGCAGTACTTC	CAWSVLSLAGPYEQYF	TRBV30	few	TRBJ2-7	TRBD2
TGTGCCAGCAGTACCCAGGGTAGGGCTTTCTTT	CASSTQGRAFF	TRBV25-1	few	TRBJ1-1	NA
TGCGCCAGCACGAGGAGCGGGAGGACTAGAGGCACAGATACGCAGTATTTT	CASTRSGRTRGTDTQYF	TRBV5-1	NA	TRBJ2-3	TRBD2
TGTGCCAGCAGTGAAATCGTAGGGAGCCAGTACTTC	CASSEIVGSQYF	TRBV2	few	TRBJ2-5	NA
TGTGCCAGCAGTTCGGGCCTTCACGAGCAGTACTTC	CASSSGLHEQYF	TRBV28	NA	TRBJ2-7	NA
TGTGCCAGCAGCTCTCTCCGAGGTGCTGGGGCCAACGTCCTGACTTTC	CASSSLRGAGANVLTF	TRBV7-9	NA	TRBJ2-6	NA
TGTGCCAGCAGTGAACAGCGACACTATGGCTACACCTTC	CASSEQRHYGYTF	TRBV2	NA	TRBJ1-2	NA
TGTGCCAGCTCACCACCAGGGTTGGGATTTTTGGATACGCAGTATTTT	CASSPPGLGFLDTQYF	TRBV18	NA	TRBJ2-3	NA
TGTGCCAGCAGTTTATTTGGACTAGCGGGGAGCACAGATACGCAGTATTTT	CASSLFGLAGSTDTQYF	TRBV28	NA	TRBJ2-3	TRBD2
TGTGCCAGCAGCCCGGCTGATGCAGATACGCAGTATTTT	CASSPADADTQYF	TRBV9	NA	TRBJ2-3	NA
TGTGCCAGTTGTATACCGAGCACGGGTGGCTACACCTTC	CASCIPSTGGYTF	TRBV19	NA	TRBJ1-2	NA
TGTGCCAGCAGCTTGGCCCATCAGGGCCCCCAAGAGACCCAGTACTTC	CASSLAHQGPQETQYF	TRBV5-4	NA	TRBJ2-5	NA